This T cell receptor beta chain was identified in a study of T-cell memory formation after mild COVID-19. This clonotype has just a few counts. Germline CDR1 reads DFQATT; CDR2 reads SNEGSKA (reference sequence). Trimming took 6 bases from V and 6 from J; bases not matched to a gene: 9. This CDR3 comprises 14 residues. MiXCR was run by TCRdb on the 5' RACE reads, yielding one entry per CDR3 protein. The sample shows about 240,000 distinct CDR3 sequences, around a tenth of them seen only once. The sequencing input was PBMCs or a T cell subset sorted from them (not recorded which). The chain carries TRBV20-1 and TRBJ2-3; 10 positions agree with TRBD2. The receptor was isolated from a man between 18 and 29 years old who had mild COVID-19 (a few samples of this study predate the infection). Cell type and time point are not known. The CDR3 bases are TGCAGTGCCCCTCAGGATAGCGGGGGGGATACGCAGTATTTT. This translates into CSAPQDSGGDTQYF.